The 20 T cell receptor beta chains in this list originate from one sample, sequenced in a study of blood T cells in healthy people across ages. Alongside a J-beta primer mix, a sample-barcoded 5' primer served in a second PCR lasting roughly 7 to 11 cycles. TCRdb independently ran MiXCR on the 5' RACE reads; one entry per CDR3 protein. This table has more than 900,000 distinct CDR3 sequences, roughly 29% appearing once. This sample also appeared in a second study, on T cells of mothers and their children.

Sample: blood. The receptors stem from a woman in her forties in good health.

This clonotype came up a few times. The CDR3 DNA follows: TGTGCCAGCAGACAACAGGACACTGAAGCTTTCTTT. It translates to CASRQQDTEAFF. The chain couples TRBV28 to TRBJ1-1; tentative D call: TRBD1 (5 bases). The V gene's germline CDR1 is MDHEN and CDR2 SYDVKM. This CDR3 has 12 amino acids. V lost 6 bases, J lost 3 bases, and 8 bases lay in between.

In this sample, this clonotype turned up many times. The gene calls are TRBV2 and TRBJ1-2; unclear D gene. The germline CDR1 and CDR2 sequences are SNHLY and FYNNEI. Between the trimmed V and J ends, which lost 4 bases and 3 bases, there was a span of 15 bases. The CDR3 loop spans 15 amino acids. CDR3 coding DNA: TGTGCCAGCAGTGCCGATAATCGTCCTTACTATGGCTACACCTTC. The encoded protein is CASSADNRPYYGYTF.

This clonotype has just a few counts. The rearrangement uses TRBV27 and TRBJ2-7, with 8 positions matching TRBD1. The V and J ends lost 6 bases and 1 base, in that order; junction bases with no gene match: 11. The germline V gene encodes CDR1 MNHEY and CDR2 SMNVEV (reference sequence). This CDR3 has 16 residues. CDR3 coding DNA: TGTGCCAGCAGCCTAGAGACAGGGGCCCCATCCTACGAGCAGTACTTC. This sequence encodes CASSLETGAPSYEQYF.

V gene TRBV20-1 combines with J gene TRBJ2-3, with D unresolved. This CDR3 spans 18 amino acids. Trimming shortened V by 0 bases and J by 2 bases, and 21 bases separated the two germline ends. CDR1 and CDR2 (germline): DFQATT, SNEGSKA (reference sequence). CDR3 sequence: CSAREPRRGLLITDTQYF. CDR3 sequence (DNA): TGCAGTGCTAGAGAGCCTAGACGAGGCCTTTTAATCACAGATACGCAGTATTTT.

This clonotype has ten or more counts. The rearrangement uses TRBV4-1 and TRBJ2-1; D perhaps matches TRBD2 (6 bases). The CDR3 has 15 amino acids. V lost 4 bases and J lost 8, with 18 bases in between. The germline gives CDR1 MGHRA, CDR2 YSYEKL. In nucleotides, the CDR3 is TGCGCCAGCAGCCCCCGGGACTCCCCTCGGGATGAGCAGTTCTTC. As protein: CASSPRDSPRDEQFF.

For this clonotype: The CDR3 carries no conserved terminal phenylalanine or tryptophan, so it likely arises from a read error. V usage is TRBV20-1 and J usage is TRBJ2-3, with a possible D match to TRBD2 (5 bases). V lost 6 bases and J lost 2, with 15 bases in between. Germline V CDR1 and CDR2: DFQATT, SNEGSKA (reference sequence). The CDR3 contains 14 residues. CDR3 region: CSAPGRVHTDTQYC. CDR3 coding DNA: TGCAGTGCCCCCGGGCGGGTGCACACAGATACGCAGTATTGT.

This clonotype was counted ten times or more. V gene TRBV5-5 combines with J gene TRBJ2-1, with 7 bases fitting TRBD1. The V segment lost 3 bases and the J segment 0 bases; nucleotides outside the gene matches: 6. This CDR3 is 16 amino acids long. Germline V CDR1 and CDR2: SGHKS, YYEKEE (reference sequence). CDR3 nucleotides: TGTGCCAGCAGCTCAGCGACAGGGCTCTCCTACAATGAGCAGTTCTTC. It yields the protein CASSSATGLSYNEQFF.

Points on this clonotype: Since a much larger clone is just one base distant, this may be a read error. The CDR3 here is CSVRGGRPLYEQYF. CDR3 bases: TGCAGTGTCCGAGGGGGCAGGCCTCTTTACGAGCAGTACTTC. J is TRBJ2-7 and V is TRBV20-1, with TRBD1 matching 7 bases. V was clipped by 7 bases and J by 4 bases; unmatched bases: 13. Germline loops: CDR1 DFQATT, CDR2 SNEGSKA (reference sequence). The CDR3 consists of 14 residues.

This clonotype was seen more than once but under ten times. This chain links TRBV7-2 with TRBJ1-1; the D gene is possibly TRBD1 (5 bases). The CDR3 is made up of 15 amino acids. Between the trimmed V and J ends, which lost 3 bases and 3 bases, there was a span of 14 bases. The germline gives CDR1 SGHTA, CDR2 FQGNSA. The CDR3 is CASSLGDGLYTEAFF. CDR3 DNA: TGTGCCAGCAGCTTGGGGGACGGCCTTTACACTGAAGCTTTCTTT. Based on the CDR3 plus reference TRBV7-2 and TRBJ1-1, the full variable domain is GAGVSQSPSNKVTEKGKDVELRCDPISGHTALYWYRQSLGQGLEFLIYFQGNSAPDKSGLPSDRFSAERTGGSVSTLTIQRTQQEDSAVYLCASSLGDGLYTEAFFGQGTRLTVV.

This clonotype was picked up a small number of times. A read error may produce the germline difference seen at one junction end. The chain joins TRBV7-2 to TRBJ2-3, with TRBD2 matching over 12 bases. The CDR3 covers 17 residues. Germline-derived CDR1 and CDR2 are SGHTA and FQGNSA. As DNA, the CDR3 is TGTGCCAGCAGCTTCGGCCCACTAGCGGGGGGCACAGATGCGCAGTATTTT. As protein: CASSFGPLAGGTDAQYF.

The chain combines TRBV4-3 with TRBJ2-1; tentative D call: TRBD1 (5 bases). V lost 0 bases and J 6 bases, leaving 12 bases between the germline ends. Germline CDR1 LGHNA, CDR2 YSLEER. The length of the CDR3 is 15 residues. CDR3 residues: CASSQDLTARNEQFF. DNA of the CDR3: TGCGCCAGCAGCCAAGATCTGACAGCGCGCAATGAGCAGTTCTTC.

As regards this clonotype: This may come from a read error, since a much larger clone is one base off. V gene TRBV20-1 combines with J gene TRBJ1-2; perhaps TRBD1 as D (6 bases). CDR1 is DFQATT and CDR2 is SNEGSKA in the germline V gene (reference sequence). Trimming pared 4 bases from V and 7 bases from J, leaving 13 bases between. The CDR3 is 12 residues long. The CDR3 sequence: CSAKAGDLGYTF. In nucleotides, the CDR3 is TGCAGTGCTAAAGCAGGGGACCTTGGCTACACCTTC.

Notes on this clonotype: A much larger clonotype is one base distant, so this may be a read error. In DNA form, the CDR3 reads TGTGCCAGCAGCCAAGGCGTCGGACAGACTAACTATGGCTACACCTTC. Translation: CASSQGVGQTNYGYTF. This chain joins TRBV3-1 and TRBJ1-2; weak D call: TRBD1 (6 bases). The ends were cut back, 1 base at V and 0 bases at J, with 12 bases in the middle. Germline loops: CDR1 LGHDT, CDR2 YNNKEL (reference sequence). This CDR3 region has 16 residues.

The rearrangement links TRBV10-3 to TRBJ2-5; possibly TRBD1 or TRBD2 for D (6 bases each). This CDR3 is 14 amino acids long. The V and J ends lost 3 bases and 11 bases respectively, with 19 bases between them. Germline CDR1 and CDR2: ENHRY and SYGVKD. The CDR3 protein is CAISDRGQYNEQYF. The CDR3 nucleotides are TGTGCCATCAGTGACCGGGGGCAATACAATGAGCAGTACTTC.

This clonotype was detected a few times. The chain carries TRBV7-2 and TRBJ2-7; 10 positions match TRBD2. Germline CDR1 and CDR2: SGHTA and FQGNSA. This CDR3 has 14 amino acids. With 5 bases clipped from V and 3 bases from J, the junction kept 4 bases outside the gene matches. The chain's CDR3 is CASSILAGRYEQYF. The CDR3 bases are TGTGCCAGCAGCATACTAGCGGGGCGCTACGAGCAGTACTTC.

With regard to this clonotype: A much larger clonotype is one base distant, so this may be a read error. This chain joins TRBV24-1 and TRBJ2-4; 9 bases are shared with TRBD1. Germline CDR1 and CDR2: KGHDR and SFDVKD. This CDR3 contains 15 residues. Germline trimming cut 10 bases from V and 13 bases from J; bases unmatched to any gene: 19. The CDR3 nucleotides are TGTGCCACGGGACGGGGACAGGGAGGGGACAATGAGCAGTACTTC. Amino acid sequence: CATGRGQGGDNEQYF.

The CDR3 DNA reads as TGTGCCAGCAGACTAGCGGGGGTATATGAGCAGTTCTTC. It specifies CASRLAGVYEQFF. This sequence joins TRBV4-2 and TRBJ2-1; 11 bases fit TRBD2. The ends lost 6 bases at V and 8 bases at J; junction bases unmatched: 3. The CDR3 totals 13 residues. Per germline, CDR1 LGHNA and CDR2 YNFKEQ.

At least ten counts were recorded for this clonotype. The CDR3 sequence is CASSRATGELFF. CDR3 DNA: TGTGCCAGCAGCCGGGCGACCGGGGAGCTGTTTTTT. This chain connects TRBV11-2 to TRBJ2-2; D uncertain. Per the germline V gene, CDR1 is SGHAT and CDR2 is FQNNGV. V lost 5 bases and J 5 bases, leaving 6 bases between the germline ends. The CDR3 spans 12 residues.

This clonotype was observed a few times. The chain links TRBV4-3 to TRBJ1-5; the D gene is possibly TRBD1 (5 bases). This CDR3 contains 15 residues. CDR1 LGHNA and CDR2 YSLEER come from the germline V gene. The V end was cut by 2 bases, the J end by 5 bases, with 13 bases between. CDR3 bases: TGCGCCAGCAGCCAAATATGGCAGGGTGATCAGCCCCAGCATTTT. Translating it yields CASSQIWQGDQPQHF.

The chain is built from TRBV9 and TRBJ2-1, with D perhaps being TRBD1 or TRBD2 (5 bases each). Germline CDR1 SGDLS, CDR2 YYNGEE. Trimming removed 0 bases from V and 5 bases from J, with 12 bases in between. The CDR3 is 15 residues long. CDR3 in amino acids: CASSVVWDDHNEQFF. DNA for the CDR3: TGTGCCAGCAGCGTAGTGTGGGACGATCACAATGAGCAGTTCTTC.